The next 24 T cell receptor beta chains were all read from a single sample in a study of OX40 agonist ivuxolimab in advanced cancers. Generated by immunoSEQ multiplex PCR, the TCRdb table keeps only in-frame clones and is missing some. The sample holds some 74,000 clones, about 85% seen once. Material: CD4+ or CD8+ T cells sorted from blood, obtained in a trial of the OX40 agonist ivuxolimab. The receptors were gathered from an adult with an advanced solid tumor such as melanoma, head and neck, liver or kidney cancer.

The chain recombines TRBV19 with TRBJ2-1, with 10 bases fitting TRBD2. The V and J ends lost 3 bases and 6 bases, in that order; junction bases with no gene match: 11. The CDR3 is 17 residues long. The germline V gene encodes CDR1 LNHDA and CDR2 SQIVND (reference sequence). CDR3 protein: CASSIALSGRESNEQFF. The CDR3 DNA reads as TGTGCCAGTAGTATTGCGCTCAGCGGGAGGGAGAGCAATGAGCAGTTCTTC. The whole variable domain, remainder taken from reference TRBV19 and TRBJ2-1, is DGGITQSPKYLFRKEGQNVTLSCEQNLNHDAMYWYRQDPGQGLRLIYYSQIVNDFQKGDIAEGYSVSREKKESFPLTVTSAQKNPTAFYLCASSIALSGRESNEQFFGPGTRLTVL.

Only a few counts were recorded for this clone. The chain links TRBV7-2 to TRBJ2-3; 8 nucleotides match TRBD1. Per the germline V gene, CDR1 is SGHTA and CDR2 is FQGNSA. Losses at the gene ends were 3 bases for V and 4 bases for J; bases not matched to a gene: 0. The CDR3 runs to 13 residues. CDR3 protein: CASSLDRADTQYF. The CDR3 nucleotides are TGTGCCAGCAGCTTGGACAGGGCAGATACGCAGTATTTT.

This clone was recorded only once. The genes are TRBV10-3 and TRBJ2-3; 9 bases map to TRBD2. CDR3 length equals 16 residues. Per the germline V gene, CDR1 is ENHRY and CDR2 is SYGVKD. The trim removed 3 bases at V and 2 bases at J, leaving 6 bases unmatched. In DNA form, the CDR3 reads TGTGCCATCAGTGAAGCGACTAGCGGATACACAGATACGCAGTATTTT. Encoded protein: CAISEATSGYTDTQYF.

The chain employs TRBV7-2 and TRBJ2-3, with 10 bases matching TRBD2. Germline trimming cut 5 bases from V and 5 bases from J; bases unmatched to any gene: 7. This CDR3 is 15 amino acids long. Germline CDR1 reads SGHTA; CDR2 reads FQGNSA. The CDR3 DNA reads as TGTGCCAGCAGCCCAGTAGCGGGAGGTGGAGATACGCAGTATTTT. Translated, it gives CASSPVAGGGDTQYF.

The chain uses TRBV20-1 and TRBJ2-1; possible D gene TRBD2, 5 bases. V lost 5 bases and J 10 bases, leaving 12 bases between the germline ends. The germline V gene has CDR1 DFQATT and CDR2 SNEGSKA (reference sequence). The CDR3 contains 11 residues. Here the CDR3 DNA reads TGCAGTGCTCGTGCAGGAGGCGAGCAGTTCTTC. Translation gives CSARAGGEQFF.

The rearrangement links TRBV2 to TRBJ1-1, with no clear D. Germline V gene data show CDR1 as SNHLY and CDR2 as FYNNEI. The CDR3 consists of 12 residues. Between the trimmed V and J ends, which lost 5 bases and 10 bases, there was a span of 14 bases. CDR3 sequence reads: CASSPGASTAFF. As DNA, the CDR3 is TGTGCCAGCAGTCCCGGCGCGAGTACAGCTTTCTTT.

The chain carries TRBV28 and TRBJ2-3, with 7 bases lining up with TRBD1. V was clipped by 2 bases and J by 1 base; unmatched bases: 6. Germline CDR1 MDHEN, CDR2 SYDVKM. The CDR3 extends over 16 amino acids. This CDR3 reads CASSLPGGGGTDTQYF. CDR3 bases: TGTGCCAGCAGTTTACCAGGGGGTGGTGGCACAGATACGCAGTATTTT.

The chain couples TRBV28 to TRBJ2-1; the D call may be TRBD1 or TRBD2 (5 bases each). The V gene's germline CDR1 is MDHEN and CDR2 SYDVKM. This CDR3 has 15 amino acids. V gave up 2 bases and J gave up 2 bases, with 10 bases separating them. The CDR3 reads CASSLGTSPYNEQFF. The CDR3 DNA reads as TGTGCCAGCAGTTTAGGGACGAGTCCCTACAATGAGCAGTTCTTC.

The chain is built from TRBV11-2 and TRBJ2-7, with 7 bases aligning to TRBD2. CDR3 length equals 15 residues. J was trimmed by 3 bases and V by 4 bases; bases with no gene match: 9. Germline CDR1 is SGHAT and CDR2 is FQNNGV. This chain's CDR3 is CASSSLMGEGYEQYF. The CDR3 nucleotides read TGTGCCAGCAGCTCCCTTATGGGGGAGGGCTACGAGCAGTACTTC.

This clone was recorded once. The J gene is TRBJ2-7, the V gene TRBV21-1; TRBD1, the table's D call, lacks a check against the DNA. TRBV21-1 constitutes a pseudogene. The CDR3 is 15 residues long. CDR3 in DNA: TGTGCCAGCAGCAAAGAAGGACAGGGGGCCGGGGAGCAGTACTTC. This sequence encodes CASSKEGQGAGEQYF.

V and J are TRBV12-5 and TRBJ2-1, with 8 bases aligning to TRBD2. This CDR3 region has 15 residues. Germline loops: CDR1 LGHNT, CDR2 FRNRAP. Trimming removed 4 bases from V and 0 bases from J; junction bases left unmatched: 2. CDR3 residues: CASGSGTSSYNEQFF. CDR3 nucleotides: TGTGCTAGTGGTTCCGGGACTAGCTCCTACAATGAGCAGTTCTTC.

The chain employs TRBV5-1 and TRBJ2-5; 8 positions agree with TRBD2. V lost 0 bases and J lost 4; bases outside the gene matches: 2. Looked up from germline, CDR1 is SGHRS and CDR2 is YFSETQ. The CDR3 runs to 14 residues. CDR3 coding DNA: TGCGCCAGCAGCTTGGGTCTAGCGGGAGAGACCCAGTACTTC. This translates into CASSLGLAGETQYF.

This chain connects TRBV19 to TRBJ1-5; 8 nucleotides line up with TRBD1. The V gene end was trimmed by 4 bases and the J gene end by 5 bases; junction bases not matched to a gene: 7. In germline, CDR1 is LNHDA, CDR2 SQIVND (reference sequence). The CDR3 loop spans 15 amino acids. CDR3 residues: CASSRGQGRDQPQHF. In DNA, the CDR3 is TGTGCCAGTAGTAGAGGACAGGGACGCGATCAGCCCCAGCATTTT.

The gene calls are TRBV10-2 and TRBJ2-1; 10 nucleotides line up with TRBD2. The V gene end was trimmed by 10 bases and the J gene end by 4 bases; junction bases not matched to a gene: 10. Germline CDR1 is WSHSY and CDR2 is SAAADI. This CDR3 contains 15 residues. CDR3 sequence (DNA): TGCGCCACCGACACTAGCGGGGCGGCTTACAATGAGCAGTTCTTC. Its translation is CATDTSGAAYNEQFF.

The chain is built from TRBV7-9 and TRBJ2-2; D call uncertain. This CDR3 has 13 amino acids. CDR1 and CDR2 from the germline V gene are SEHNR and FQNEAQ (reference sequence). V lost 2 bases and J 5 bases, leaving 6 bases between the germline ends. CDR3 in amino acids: CASSLKATGELFF. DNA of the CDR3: TGTGCCAGCAGCTTAAAGGCTACCGGGGAGCTGTTTTTT.

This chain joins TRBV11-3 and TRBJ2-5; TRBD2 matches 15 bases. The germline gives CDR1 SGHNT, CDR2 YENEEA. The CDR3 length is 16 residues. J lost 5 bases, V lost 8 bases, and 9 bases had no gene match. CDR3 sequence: CASGPGLAGGAETQYF. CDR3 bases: TGTGCCAGCGGTCCCGGACTAGCGGGAGGGGCCGAGACCCAGTACTTC.

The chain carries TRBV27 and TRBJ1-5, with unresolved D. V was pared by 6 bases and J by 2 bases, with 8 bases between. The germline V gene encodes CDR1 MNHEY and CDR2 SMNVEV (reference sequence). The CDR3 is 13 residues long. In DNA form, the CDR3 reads TGTGCCAGCAGCCCTCTGGGCAATCAGCCCCAGCATTTT. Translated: CASSPLGNQPQHF.

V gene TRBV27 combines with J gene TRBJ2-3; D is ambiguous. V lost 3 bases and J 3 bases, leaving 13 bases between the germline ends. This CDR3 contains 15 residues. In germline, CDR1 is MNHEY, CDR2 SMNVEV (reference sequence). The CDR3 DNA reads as TGTGCCAGCAGTTTGGCACCCCGCCTGACAGATACGCAGTATTTT. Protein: CASSLAPRLTDTQYF.

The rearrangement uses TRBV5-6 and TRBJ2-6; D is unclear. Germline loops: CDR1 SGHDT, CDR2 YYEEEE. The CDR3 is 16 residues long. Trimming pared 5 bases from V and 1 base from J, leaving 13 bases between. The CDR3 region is CASRRQELSGANVLTF. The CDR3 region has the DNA TGTGCCAGCAGGCGGCAGGAGCTGTCTGGGGCCAACGTCCTGACTTTC.

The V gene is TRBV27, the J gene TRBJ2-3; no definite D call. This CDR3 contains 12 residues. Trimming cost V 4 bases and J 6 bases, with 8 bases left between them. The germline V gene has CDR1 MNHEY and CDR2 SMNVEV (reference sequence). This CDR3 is CASSSKWDTQYF. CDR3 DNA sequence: TGTGCCAGCAGTTCTAAGTGGGATACGCAGTATTTT.

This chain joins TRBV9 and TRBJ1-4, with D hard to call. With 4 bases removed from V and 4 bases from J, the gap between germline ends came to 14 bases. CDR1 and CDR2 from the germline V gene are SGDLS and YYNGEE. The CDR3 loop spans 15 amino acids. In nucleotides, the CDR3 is TGTGCCAGCAGCTCCGGCCCGGGAAATAATGAAAAACTGTTTTTT. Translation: CASSSGPGNNEKLFF.

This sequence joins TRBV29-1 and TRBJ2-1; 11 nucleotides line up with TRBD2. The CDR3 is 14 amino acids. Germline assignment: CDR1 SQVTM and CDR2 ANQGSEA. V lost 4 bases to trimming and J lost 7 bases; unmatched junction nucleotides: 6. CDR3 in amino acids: CSVVGTSGKNEQFF. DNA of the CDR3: TGCAGCGTTGTGGGGACTAGCGGAAAAAATGAGCAGTTCTTC.

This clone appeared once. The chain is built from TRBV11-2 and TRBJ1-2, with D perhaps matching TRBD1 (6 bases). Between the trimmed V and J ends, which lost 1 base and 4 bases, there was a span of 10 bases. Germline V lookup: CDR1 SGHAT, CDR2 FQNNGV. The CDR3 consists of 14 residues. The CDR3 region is CASSLAGVRYGYTF. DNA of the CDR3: TGTGCCAGCAGCTTAGCAGGGGTGCGCTATGGCTACACCTTC.

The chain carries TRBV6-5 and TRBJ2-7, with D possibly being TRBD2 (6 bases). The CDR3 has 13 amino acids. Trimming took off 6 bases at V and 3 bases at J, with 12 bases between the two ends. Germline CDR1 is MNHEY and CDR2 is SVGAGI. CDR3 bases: TGTGCCAGCAGACCTATGGGGGGCTACGAGCAGTACTTC. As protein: CASRPMGGYEQYF.